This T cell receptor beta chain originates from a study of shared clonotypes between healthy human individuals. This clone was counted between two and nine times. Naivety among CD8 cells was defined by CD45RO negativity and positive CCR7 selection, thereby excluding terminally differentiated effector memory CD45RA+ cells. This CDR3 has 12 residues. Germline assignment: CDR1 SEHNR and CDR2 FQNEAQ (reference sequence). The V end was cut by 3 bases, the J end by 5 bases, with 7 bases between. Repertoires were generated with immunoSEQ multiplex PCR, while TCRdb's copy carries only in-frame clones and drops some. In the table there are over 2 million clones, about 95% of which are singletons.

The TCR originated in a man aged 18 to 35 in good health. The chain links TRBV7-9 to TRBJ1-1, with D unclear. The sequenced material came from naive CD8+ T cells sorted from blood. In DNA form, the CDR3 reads TGTGCCAGCAGCTTCGAACTTACTGAAGCTTTCTTT. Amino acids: CASSFELTEAFF.